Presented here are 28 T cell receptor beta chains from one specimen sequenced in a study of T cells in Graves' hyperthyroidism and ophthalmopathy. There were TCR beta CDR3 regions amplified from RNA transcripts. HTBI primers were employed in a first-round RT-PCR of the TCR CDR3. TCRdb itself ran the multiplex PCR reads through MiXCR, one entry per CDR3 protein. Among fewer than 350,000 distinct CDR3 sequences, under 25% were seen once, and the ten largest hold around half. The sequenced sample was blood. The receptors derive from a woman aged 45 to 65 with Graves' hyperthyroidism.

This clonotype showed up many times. CDR3: CATSRDKTGLAGGKDEQFF. The CDR3 coding sequence is TGTGCCACCAGCAGAGATAAGACGGGACTAGCGGGAGGGAAGGATGAGCAGTTCTTC. The chain joins TRBV15 to TRBJ2-1, with TRBD2 matching over 16 bases. The V and J ends lost 0 bases and 8 bases, in that order; junction bases with no gene match: 10. This CDR3 region has 19 residues. CDR1 and CDR2 (germline): LNHNV, YYDKDF (reference sequence).

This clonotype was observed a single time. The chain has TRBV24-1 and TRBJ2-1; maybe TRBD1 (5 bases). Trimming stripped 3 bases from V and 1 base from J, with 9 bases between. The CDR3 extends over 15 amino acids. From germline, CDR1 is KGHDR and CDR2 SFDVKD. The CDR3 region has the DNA TGTGCCACCAGTGATCCAGGGAAGTCCTACAATGAGCAGTTCTTC. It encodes CATSDPGKSYNEQFF.

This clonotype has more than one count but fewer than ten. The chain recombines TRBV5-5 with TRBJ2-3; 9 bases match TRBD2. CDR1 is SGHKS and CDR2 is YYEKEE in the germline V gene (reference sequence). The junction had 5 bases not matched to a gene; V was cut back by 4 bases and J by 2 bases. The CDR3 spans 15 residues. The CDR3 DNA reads TGTGCCAGCAGCCTTAGCGGGGGTTACACAGATACGCAGTATTTT. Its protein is CASSLSGGYTDTQYF.

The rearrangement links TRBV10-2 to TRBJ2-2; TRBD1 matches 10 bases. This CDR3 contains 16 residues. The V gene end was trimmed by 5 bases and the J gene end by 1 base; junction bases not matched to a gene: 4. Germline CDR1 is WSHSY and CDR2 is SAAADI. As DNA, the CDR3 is TGCGCCAGCAGTCCGACAGGGGGCTGGAACACCGGGGAGCTGTTTTTT. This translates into CASSPTGGWNTGELFF.

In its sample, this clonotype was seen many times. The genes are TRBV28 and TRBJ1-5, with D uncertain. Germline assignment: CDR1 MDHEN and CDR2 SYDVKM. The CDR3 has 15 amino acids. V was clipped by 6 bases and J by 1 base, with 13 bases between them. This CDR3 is CASSRTGWSNQPQHF. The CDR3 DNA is TGTGCCAGCAGCCGGACGGGCTGGAGCAATCAGCCCCAGCATTTT.

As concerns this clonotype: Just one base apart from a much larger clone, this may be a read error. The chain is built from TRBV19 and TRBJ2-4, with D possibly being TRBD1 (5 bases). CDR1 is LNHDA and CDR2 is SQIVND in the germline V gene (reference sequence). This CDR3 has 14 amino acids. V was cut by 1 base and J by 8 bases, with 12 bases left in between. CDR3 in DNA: TGTGCCAGTAGTATAGTTGCAGGGAAGGACATTCAGTACTTC. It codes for CASSIVAGKDIQYF.

The CDR3 coding sequence is TGCAGTGCCGCACCAGTAGCGGGACTAACCTACGAGCAGTACTTC. Its protein product is CSAAPVAGLTYEQYF. The genes are TRBV20-1 and TRBJ2-7, with 8 bases identical to TRBD2. The CDR3 covers 15 residues. The V and J ends lost 6 bases and 2 bases, in that order; junction bases with no gene match: 12. Germline V gene lookup returns CDR1 DFQATT and CDR2 SNEGSKA (reference sequence).

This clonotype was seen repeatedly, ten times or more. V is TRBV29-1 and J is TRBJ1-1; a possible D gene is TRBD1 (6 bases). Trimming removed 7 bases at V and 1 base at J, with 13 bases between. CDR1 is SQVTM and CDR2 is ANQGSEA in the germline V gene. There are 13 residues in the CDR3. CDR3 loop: CSASRQANTEAFF. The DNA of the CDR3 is TGCAGCGCTTCTAGACAGGCGAACACTGAAGCTTTCTTT.

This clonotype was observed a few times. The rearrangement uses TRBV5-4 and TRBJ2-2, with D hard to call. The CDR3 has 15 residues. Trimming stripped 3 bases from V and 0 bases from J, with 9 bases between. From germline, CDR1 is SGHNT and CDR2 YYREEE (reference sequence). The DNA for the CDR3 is TGTGCCAGCAGCTATACTTTTGCGAACACCGGGGAGCTGTTTTTT. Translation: CASSYTFANTGELFF.

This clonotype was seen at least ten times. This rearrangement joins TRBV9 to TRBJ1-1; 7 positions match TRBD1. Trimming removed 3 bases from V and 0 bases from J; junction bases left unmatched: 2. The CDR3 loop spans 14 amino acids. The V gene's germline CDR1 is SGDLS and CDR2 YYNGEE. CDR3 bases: TGTGCCAGCAGCGCGGGACAGTTGAACACTGAAGCTTTCTTT. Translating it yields CASSAGQLNTEAFF.

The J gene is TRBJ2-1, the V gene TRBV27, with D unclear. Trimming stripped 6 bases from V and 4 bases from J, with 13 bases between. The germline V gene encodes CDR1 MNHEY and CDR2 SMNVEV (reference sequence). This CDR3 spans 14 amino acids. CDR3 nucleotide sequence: TGTGCCAGCAGGAGAGAGAGCGAATACAATGAGCAGTTCTTC. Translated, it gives CASRRESEYNEQFF.

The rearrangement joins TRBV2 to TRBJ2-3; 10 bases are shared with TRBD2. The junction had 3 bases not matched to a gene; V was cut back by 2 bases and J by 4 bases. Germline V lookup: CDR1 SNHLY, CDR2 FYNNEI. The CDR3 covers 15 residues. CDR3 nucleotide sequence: TGTGCCAGCAGTGAACAAAGCGGGAGGGCAGATACGCAGTATTTT. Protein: CASSEQSGRADTQYF.

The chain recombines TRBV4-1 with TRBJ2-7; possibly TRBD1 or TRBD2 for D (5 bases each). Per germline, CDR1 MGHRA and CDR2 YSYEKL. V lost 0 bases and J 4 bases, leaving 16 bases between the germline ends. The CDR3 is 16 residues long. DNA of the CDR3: TGCGCCAGCAGCCAAGATCCTCGGGACGGACCTTACGAGCAGTACTTC. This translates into CASSQDPRDGPYEQYF.

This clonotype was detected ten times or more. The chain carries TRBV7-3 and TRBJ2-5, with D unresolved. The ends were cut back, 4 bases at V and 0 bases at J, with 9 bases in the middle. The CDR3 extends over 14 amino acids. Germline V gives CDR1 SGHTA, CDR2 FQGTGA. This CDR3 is CASSSPEYQETQYF. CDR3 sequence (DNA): TGTGCCAGCAGCTCCCCAGAGTACCAAGAGACCCAGTACTTC.

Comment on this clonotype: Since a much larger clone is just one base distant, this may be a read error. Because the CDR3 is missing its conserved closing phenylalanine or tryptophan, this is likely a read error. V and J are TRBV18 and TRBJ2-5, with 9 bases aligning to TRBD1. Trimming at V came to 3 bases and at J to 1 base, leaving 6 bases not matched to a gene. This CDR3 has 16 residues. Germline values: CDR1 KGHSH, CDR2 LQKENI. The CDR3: CASSPPTGGGQETQYL. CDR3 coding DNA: TGTGCCAGCTCACCTCCGACAGGGGGAGGCCAAGAGACCCAGTACCTC.

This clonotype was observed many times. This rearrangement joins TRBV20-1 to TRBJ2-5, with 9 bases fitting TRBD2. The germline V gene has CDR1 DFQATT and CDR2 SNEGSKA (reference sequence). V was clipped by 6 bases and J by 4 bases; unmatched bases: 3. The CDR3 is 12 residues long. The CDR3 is CSALAGLETQYF. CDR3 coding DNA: TGCAGTGCCCTAGCGGGACTAGAGACCCAGTACTTC.

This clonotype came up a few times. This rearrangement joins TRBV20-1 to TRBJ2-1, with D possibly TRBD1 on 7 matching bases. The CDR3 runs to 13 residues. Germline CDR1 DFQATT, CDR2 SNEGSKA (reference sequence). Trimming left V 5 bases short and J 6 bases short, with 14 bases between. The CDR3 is CSAAGGRLNEQFF. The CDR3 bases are TGCAGTGCTGCAGGGGGGCGCCTCAATGAGCAGTTCTTC.

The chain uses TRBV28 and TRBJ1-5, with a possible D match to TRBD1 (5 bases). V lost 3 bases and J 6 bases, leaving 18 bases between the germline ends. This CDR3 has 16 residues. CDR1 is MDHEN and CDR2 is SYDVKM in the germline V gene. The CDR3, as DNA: TGTGCCAGCAGTTTCGAGGGGTTGGAGCTAGGTCAGCCCCAGCATTTT. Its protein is CASSFEGLELGQPQHF.

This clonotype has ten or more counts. CDR3: CASSDWTVQETQYF. The CDR3 bases are TGTGCCAGCAGTGACTGGACAGTCCAAGAGACCCAGTACTTC. The chain is built from TRBV25-1 and TRBJ2-5, with D possibly being TRBD1 (6 bases). The germline V and J ends were trimmed by 3 bases and 1 base, with 9 bases remaining between them. The germline CDR1 and CDR2 sequences are MGHDK and SYGVNS. This CDR3 contains 14 residues.

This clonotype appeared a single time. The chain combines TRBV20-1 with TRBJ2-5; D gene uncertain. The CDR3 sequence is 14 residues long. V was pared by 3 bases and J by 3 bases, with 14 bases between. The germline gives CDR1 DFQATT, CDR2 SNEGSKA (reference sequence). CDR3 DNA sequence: TGCAGTGCTAGCTATCCCGGGCGCGAAGAGACCCAGTACTTC. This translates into CSASYPGREETQYF.

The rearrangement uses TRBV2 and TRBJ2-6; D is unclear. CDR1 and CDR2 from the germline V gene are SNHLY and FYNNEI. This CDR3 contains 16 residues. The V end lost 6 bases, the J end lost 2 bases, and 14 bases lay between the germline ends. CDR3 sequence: CASRPSAGTGANVLTF. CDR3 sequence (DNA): TGTGCCAGCAGGCCATCTGCTGGTACTGGGGCCAACGTCCTGACTTTC.

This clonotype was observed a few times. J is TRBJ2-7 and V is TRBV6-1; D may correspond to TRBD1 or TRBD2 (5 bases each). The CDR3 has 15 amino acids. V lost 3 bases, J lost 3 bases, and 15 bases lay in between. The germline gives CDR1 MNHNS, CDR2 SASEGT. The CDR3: CASSETGTSFYEQYF. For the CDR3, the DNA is TGTGCCAGCAGTGAGACCGGGACCTCTTTCTACGAGCAGTACTTC.

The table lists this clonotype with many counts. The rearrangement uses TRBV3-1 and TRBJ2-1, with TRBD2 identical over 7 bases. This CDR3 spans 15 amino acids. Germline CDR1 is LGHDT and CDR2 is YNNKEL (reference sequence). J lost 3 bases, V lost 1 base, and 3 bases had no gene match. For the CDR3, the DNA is TGTGCCAGCAGCCAAGCGGGAGGAATCTACAATGAGCAGTTCTTC. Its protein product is CASSQAGGIYNEQFF.

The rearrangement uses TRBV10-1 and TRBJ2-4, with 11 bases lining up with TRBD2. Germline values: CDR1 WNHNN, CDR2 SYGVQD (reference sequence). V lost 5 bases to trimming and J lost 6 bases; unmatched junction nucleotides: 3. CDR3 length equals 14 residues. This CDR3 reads CASSSSGRINIQYF. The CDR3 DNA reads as TGCGCCAGCAGTTCTAGCGGGAGGATAAACATTCAGTACTTC.

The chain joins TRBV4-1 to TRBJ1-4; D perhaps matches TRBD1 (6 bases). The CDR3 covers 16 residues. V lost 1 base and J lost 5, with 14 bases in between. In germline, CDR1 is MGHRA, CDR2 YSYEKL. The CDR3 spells CASSQGPRGGNEKLFF. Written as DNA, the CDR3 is TGCGCCAGCAGCCAAGGGCCCAGGGGAGGAAATGAAAAACTGTTTTTT.

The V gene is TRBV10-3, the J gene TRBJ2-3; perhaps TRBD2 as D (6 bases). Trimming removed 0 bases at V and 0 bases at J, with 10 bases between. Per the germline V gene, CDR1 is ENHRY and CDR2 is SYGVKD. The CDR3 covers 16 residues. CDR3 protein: CAISESAGLSTDTQYF. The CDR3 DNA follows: TGTGCCATCAGTGAGTCTGCGGGGCTTAGCACAGATACGCAGTATTTT.

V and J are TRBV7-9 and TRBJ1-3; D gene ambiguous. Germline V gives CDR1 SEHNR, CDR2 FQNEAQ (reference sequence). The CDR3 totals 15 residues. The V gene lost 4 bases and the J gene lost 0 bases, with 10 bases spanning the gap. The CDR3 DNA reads TGTGCCAGCAGCTCCAACTTTAACTCTGGAAACACCATATATTTT. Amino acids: CASSSNFNSGNTIYF.

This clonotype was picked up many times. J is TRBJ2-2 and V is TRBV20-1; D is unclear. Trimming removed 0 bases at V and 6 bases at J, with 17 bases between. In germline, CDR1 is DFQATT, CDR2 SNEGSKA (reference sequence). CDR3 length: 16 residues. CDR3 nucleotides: TGCAGTGCTAGAGATCGGTTAGTCAAGGTTCCCGGGGAGCTGTTTTTT. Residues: CSARDRLVKVPGELFF.